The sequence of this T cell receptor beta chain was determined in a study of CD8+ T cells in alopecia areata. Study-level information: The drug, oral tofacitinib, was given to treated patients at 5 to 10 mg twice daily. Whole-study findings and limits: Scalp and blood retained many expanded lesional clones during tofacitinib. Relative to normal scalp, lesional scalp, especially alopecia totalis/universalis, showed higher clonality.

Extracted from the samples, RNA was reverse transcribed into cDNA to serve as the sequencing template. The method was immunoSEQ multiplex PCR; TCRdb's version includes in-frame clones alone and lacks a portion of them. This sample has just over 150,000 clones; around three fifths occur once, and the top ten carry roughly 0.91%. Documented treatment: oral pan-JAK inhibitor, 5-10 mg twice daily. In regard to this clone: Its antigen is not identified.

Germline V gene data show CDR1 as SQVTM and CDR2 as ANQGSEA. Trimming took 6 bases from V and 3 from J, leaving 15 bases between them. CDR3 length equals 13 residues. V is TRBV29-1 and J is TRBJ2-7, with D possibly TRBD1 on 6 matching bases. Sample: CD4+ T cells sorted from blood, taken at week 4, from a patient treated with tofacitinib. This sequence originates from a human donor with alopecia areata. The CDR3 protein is CSVGDRRYYEQYF. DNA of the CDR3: TGCAGCGTCGGAGACAGGAGATACTACGAGCAGTACTTC.